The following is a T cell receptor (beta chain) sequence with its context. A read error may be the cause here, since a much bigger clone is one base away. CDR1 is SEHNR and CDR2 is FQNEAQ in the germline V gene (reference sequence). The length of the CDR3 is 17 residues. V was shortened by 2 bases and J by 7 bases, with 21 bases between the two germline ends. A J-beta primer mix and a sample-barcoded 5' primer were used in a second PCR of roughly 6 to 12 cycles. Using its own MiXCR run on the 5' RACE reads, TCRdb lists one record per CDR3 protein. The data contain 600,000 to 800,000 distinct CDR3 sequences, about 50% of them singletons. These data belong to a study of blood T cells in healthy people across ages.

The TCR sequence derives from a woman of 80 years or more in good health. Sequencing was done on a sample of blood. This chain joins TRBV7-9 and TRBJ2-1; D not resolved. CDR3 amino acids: CASSLFLETVSWNEQFF. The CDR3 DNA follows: TGTGCCAGCAGCTTATTTCTAGAAACCGTGTCGTGGAATGAGCAGTTCTTC. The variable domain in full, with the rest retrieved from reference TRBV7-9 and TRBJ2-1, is DTGVSQNPRHKITKRGQNVTFRCDPISEHNRLYWYRQTLGQGPEFLTYFQNEAQLEKSRLLSDRFSAERPKGSFSTLEIQRTEQGDSAMYLCASSLFLETVSWNEQFFGPGTRLTVL.